This TCR beta chain is from a study of monozygotic twins with inflammatory bowel disease. General observations from the study: Especially with disease activity, IBD patients shared fewer clonotypes with others than healthy twins did. Patient repertoire variability may have increased through differing immunosuppressive treatments.

About this clonotype: Antigen unknown.

This CDR3 is built from 12 residues. TCRdb reanalyzed the 5' RACE reads, giving one entry per CDR3 protein sequence and no DNA. The specimen's table records about 210,000 distinct CDR3 sequences. No sorting of T cells preceded isolation of total RNA from whole blood. The sequencing input was blood. The V and J genes are TRBV12-3 or TRBV12-4 and TRBJ2-3. The source of this sequence is a human donor with ulcerative colitis or Crohn's disease, or a healthy co-twin of an affected twin (not recorded which). The CDR3 sequence is CASRQDTDTQYF.